This section outlines one TCR beta chain sequence together with its context. Its antigen remains unidentified. The source of the sample is a study of blood T cells in healthy people across ages. General study results and limits: While age rose, TCR beta diversity per million T cells dropped in a roughly linear way.

V was shortened by 4 bases and J by 8 bases, with 15 bases between the two germline ends. The CDR3 covers 13 residues. Germline values: CDR1 SGHNT, CDR2 YYREEE (reference sequence). Then a second PCR, running about 6 to 12 cycles, was carried out with a sample-barcoded 5' primer and a J-beta primer mix. In TCRdb, the 5' RACE reads were re-called with MiXCR into one record per CDR3 protein. The top ten clones hold 23% of a sample with 1.5 million to 2 million distinct CDR3 sequences, about two fifths of them seen once. Material for sequencing was blood. The V gene is TRBV5-4, the J gene TRBJ1-2; D might be TRBD1 (6 bases). The origin of this receptor is a human donor in good health. CDR3 DNA sequence: TGTGCCAGCAGCAGAATTCAGGGGAGCGGCTACACCTTC. It encodes CASSRIQGSGYTF.